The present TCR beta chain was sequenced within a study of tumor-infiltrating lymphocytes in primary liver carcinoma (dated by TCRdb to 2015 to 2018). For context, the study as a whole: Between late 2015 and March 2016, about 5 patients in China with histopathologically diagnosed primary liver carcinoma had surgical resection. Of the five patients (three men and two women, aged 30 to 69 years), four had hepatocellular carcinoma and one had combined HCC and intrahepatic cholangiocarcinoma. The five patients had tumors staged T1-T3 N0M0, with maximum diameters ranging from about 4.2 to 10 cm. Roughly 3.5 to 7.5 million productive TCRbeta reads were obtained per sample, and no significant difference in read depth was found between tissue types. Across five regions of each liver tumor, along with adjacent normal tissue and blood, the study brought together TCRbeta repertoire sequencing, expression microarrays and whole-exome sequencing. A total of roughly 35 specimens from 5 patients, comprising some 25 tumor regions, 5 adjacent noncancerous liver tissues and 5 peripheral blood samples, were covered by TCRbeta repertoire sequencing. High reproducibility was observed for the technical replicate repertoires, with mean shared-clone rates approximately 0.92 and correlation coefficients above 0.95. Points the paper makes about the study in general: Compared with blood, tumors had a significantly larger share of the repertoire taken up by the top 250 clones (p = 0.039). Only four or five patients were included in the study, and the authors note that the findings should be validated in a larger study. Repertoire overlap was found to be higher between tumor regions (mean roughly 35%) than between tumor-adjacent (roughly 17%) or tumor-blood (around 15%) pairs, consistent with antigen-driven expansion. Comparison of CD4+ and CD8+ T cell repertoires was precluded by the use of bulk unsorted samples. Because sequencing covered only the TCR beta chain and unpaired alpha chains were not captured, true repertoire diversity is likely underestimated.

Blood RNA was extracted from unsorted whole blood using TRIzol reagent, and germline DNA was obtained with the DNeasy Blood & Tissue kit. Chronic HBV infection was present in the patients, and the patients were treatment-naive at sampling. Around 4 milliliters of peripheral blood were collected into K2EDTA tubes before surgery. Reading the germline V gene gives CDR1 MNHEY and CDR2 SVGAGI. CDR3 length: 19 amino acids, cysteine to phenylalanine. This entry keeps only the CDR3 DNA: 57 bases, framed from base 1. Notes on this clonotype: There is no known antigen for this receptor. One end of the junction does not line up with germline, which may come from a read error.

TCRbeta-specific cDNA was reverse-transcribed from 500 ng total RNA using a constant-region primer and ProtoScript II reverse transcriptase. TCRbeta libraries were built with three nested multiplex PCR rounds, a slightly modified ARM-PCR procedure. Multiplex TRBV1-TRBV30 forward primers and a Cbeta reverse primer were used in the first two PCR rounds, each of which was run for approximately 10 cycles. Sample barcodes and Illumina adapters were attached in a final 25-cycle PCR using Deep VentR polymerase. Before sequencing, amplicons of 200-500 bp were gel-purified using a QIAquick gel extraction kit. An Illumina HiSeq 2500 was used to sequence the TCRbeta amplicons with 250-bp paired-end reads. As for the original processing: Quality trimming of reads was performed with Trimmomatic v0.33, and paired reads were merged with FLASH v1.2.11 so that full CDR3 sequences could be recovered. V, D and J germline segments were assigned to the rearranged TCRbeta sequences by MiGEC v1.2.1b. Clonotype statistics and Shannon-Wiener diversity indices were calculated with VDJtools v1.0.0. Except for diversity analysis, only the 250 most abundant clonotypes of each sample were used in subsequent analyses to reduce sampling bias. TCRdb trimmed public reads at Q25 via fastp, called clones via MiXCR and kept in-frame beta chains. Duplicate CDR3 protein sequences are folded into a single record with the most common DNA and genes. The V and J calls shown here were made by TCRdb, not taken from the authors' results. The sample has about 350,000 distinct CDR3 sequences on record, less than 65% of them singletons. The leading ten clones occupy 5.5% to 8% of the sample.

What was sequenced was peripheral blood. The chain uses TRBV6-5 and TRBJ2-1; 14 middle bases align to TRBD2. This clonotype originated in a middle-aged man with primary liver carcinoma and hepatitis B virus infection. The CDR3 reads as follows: CANSYSPTSGRAYYNEQFF. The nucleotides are TGTGCCAACAGTTACTCTCCGACTAGCGGGAGGGCCTATTACAATGAGCAGTTCTTC.